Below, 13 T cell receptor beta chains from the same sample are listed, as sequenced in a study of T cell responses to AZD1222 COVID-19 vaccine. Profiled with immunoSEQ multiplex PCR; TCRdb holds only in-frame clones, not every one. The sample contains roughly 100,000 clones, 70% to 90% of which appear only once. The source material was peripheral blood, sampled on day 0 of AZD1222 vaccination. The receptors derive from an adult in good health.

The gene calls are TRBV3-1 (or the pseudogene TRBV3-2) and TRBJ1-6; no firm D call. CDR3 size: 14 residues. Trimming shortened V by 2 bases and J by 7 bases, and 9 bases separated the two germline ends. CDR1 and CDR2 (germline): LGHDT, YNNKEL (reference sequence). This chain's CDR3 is CASSQTTENSPLHF. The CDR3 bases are TGTGCCAGCAGCCAAACCACAGAAAATTCACCCCTCCACTTT.

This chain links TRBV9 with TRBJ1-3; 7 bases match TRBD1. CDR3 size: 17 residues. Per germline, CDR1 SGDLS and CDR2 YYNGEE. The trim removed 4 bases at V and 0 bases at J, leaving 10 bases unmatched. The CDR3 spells CASSSLTGASSGNTIYF. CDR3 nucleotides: TGTGCCAGCAGCTCACTAACAGGGGCAAGCTCTGGAAACACCATATATTTT.

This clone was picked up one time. CDR3 sequence reads: CASSSSTDYGYTF. The CDR3, as DNA: TGTGCCAGCAGTTCGTCGACGGACTATGGCTACACCTTC. V gene TRBV12-3 or TRBV12-4 combines with J gene TRBJ1-2; no clear D gene. The CDR3 covers 13 residues. V lost 4 bases, J lost 3 bases, and 9 bases lay in between.

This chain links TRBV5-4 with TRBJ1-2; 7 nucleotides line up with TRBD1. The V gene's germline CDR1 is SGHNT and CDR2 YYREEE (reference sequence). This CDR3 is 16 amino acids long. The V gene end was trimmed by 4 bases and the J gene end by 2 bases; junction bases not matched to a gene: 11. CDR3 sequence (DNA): TGTGCCAGCAGCCCCATTTCCGGGACAGCAAACTATGGCTACACCTTC. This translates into CASSPISGTANYGYTF.

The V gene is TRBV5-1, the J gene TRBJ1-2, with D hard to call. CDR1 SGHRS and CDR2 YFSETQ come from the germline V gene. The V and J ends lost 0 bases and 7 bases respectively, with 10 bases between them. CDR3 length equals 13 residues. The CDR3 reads CASSLASAAGYTF. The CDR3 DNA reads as TGCGCCAGCAGCTTGGCCTCCGCAGCTGGCTACACCTTC.

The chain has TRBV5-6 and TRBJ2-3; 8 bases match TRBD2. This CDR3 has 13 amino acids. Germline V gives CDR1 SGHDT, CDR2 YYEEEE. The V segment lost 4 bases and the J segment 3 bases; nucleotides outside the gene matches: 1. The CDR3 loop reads CASSRLATDTQYF. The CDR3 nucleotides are TGTGCCAGCAGCAGACTAGCGACAGATACGCAGTATTTT. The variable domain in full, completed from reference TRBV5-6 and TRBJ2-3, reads DAGVTQSPTHLIKTRGQQVTLRCSPKSGHDTVSWYQQALGQGPQFIFQYYEEEERQRGNFPDRFSGHQFPNYSSELNVNALLLGDSALYLCASSRLATDTQYFGPGTRLTVL.

The CDR3 loop is CASSLGRDPQYF. CDR3 nucleotide sequence: TGTGCCAGCAGTCTTGGCCGGGACCCACAGTATTTT. The V and J genes are TRBV12-3 or TRBV12-4 and TRBJ2-3; perhaps D is TRBD1 or TRBD2 (5 bases each). Trimming stripped 5 bases from V and 12 bases from J, with 15 bases between. The CDR3 loop spans 12 amino acids.

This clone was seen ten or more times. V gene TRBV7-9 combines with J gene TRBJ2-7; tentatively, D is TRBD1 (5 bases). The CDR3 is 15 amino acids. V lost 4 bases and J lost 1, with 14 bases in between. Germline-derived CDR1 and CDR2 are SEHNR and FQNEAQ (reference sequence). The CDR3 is CASSSPLDKSYEQYF. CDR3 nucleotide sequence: TGTGCCAGCAGCTCCCCCCTGGACAAATCCTACGAGCAGTACTTC.

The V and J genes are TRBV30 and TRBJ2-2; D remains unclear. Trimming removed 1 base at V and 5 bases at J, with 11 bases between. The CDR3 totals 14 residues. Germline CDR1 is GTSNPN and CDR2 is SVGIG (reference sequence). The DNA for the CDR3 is TGTGCCTGGAGTGGTCGTAAGGTAACCGGGGAGCTGTTTTTT. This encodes CAWSGRKVTGELFF.

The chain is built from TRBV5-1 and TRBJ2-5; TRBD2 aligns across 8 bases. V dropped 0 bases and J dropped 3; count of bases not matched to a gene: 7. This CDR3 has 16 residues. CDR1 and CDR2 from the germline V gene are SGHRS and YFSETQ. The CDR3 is CASSLAGGLGEETQYF. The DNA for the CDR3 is TGCGCCAGCAGCTTGGCCGGGGGACTAGGGGAAGAGACCCAGTACTTC. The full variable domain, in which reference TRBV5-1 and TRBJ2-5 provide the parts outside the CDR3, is KAGVTQTPRYLIKTRGQQVTLSCSPISGHRSVSWYQQTPGQGLQFLFEYFSETQRNKGNFPGRFSGRQFSNSRSEMNVSTLELGDSALYLCASSLAGGLGEETQYFGPGTRLLVL.

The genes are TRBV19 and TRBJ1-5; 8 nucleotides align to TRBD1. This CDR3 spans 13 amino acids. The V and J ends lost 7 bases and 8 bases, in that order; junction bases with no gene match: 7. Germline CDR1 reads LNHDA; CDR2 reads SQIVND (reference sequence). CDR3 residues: CASKDRVGEPQHF. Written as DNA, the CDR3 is TGTGCCAGTAAGGACAGGGTGGGGGAGCCCCAGCATTTT. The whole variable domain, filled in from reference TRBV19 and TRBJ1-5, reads DGGITQSPKYLFRKEGQNVTLSCEQNLNHDAMYWYRQDPGQGLRLIYYSQIVNDFQKGDIAEGYSVSREKKESFPLTVTSAQKNPTAFYLCASKDRVGEPQHFGDGTRLSIL.

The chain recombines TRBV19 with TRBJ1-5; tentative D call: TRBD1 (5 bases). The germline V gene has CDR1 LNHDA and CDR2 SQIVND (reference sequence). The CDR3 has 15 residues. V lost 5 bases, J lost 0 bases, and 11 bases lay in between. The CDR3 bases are TGTGCCAGTAGTGTGGGACGGTCTAGCAATCAGCCCCAGCATTTT. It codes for CASSVGRSSNQPQHF. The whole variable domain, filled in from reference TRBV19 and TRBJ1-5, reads DGGITQSPKYLFRKEGQNVTLSCEQNLNHDAMYWYRQDPGQGLRLIYYSQIVNDFQKGDIAEGYSVSREKKESFPLTVTSAQKNPTAFYLCASSVGRSSNQPQHFGDGTRLSIL.

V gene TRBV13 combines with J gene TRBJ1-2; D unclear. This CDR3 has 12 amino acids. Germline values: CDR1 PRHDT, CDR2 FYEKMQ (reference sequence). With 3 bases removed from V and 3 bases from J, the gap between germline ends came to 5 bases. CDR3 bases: TGTGCCAGCAGCTTGGAGGACTATGGCTACACCTTC. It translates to CASSLEDYGYTF.